The entry that follows covers one T cell receptor beta chain sequence. The antigen is unknown. Time point described: longitudinal time-point 1 (baseline). The unsorted libraries were produced from 2 million PBMCs held at -80 C. This specimen belongs to a study of neurological immune-mediated disorders. The CDR3 has 12 amino acids. Germline values: CDR1 SGHAT, CDR2 FQNNGV. Trimming cost V 5 bases and J 2 bases, with 7 bases left between them. The making of cDNA relied on 5'RACE with 10-nucleotide random UMIs. TCRdb analysed the 5' RACE reads with MiXCR anew, one entry per CDR3 protein. This sample has some 60,000 distinct CDR3 sequences, with approximately 12% found just once. General study results and limits: No CDR3 amino acid sequences were shared by expanded clones across subjects, suggesting private repertoires in all groups.

The clonotype comes from a male donor with HTLV-1-associated myelopathy (HAM/TSP). The chain links TRBV11-2 to TRBJ2-7; D unclear. Sequenced material: PBMCs. The CDR3 loop is CASSPHTYEQYF. DNA of the CDR3: TGTGCCAGCAGCCCTCATACCTACGAGCAGTACTTC. The whole variable domain, remainder taken from reference TRBV11-2 and TRBJ2-7, is EAGVAQSPRYKIIEKRQSVAFWCNPISGHATLYWYQQILGQGPKLLIQFQNNGVVDDSQLPKDRFSAERLKGVDSTLKIQPAKLEDSAVYLCASSPHTYEQYFGPGTRLTVT.